This TCR beta chain was documented in a study of a mutant IDH1 vaccine in newly diagnosed glioma. Germline CDR1 MGHDK, CDR2 SYGVNS. The CDR3 is made up of 13 amino acids. The V gene lost 1 base and the J gene lost 3 bases, with 7 bases spanning the gap. This clone was counted between two and nine times. Its antigen is unknown. Using immunoSEQ multiplex PCR, the repertoire was profiled, and TCRdb retains in-frame clones only, with some absent. The sample shows around 55,000 clones, under 90% of them seen only once. As to time point: week 23, last vaccination. The content of each vaccine dose was 300 ug of mutant IDH1 20-mer peptide, and topical imiquimod accompanied it.

The TCR originated in a man aged 35 to 55 with glioma. V is TRBV25-1 and J is TRBJ2-7; D is uncertain. The input for sequencing was PBMCs, taken from a glioma patient whose treatment included an IDH1 peptide vaccine. The CDR3 bases are TGTGCCAGCAGTGAATTGGGCAGCTACGAGCAGTACTTC. Its protein is CASSELGSYEQYF.